The 17 T cell receptor beta chains presented below share a single source sample, sequenced in a study of post-analysis software for immune sequencing data. Points from the study as a whole: Patients had higher frequencies than controls of about 5 TRBV segments, including TRBV5-6, TRBV5-1 and TRBV20-1.

For these TCRs, the target antigens are not known. Unique-molecular-identifier-tagged TCR beta cDNA libraries were used. TCRdb passed the PCR reads through MiXCR, listing each CDR3 protein once. Among 650,000 to 900,000 distinct CDR3 sequences listed, around 46% were seen once. Sequencing used blood. The receptors originated from a girl between 5 and 17 years old with multiple sclerosis.

This clonotype was recorded a few times. This chain connects TRBV12-3 or TRBV12-4 to TRBJ2-1; 9 bases match TRBD2. The CDR3 length is 19 residues. With 6 bases clipped from V and 8 bases from J, the junction kept 23 bases outside the gene matches. The CDR3 DNA reads TGTGCCAGCAGCCGCGACAGAAACTTCGGGCTAGCGGGATTGGATGAGCAGTTCTTC. This gives the protein CASSRDRNFGLAGLDEQFF.

The V and J genes are TRBV5-6 and TRBJ1-5; D remains unclear. CDR1 is SGHDT, CDR2 YYEEEE, per germline. With 4 bases removed from V and 0 bases from J, the gap between germline ends came to 5 bases. CDR3 length: 13 amino acids. CDR3: CASSQYSNQPQHF. For the CDR3, the DNA is TGTGCCAGCAGCCAATATAGCAATCAGCCCCAGCATTTT.

This clonotype was picked up a small number of times. V usage is TRBV7-2 and J usage is TRBJ2-7; D is ambiguous. Germline V gene lookup returns CDR1 SGHTA and CDR2 FQGNSA. The CDR3 sequence is 14 residues long. The V end was cut by 1 base, the J end by 9 bases, with 16 bases between. CDR3 sequence: CASSLEVGVHGQYF. In DNA form, the CDR3 reads TGTGCCAGCAGCTTAGAAGTTGGGGTCCACGGGCAGTACTTC.

The gene calls are TRBV12-3 or TRBV12-4 and TRBJ2-6; D gene unclear. The CDR3 consists of 13 residues. V lost 7 bases and J lost 4, with 8 bases in between. The CDR3 nucleotides are TGTGCCAGCACCTTCCCCGGGGCCAACGTCCTGACTTTC. It encodes CASTFPGANVLTF.

The chain joins TRBV28 to TRBJ2-3, with D unclear. V dropped 6 bases and J dropped 0 bases, with 13 bases sitting between them. The germline gives CDR1 MDHEN, CDR2 SYDVKM. The CDR3 extends over 15 amino acids. CDR3 DNA: TGTGCCAGCAGCTTCGTGAGGCCAAGCACAGATACGCAGTATTTT. This sequence encodes CASSFVRPSTDTQYF.

This clonotype was counted a few times. The chain links TRBV11-2 to TRBJ2-3, with 10 bases that match TRBD2. This CDR3 contains 18 residues. V lost 5 bases, J lost 0 bases, and 11 bases stayed unmatched. Germline values: CDR1 SGHAT, CDR2 FQNNGV. The CDR3 loop is CASSPGLAGVRSTDTQYF. Written as DNA, the CDR3 is TGTGCCAGCAGCCCGGGCCTAGCGGGAGTCCGTAGCACAGATACGCAGTATTTT. The entire variable domain, with the rest obtained from reference TRBV11-2 and TRBJ2-3, is as follows: EAGVAQSPRYKIIEKRQSVAFWCNPISGHATLYWYQQILGQGPKLLIQFQNNGVVDDSQLPKDRFSAERLKGVDSTLKIQPAKLEDSAVYLCASSPGLAGVRSTDTQYFGPGTRLTVL.

The rearrangement links TRBV4-2 to TRBJ2-2, with D unclear. V dropped 1 base and J dropped 4 bases, with 13 bases sitting between them. This CDR3 comprises 16 residues. Looked up from germline, CDR1 is LGHNA and CDR2 is YNFKEQ. As DNA, the CDR3 is TGTGCCAGCAGCCAAGTTGGTCAGTTGACCACCGGGGAGCTGTTTTTT. It yields the protein CASSQVGQLTTGELFF.

The V and J genes are TRBV11-2 and TRBJ2-6, with no clear D. This CDR3 contains 16 residues. V was cut by 0 bases and J by 4 bases, with 10 bases left in between. Germline CDR1 SGHAT, CDR2 FQNNGV. This CDR3 is CASSLDSDTGANVLTF. The CDR3 bases are TGTGCCAGCAGCTTAGACTCGGATACCGGGGCCAACGTCCTGACTTTC.

This clonotype was seen more than once but under ten times. The genes are TRBV5-1 and TRBJ2-7; a weak D match, TRBD1 (5 bases). Trimming shortened V by 7 bases and J by 3 bases, and 17 bases separated the two germline ends. This CDR3 region has 14 residues. Germline V lookup: CDR1 SGHRS, CDR2 YFSETQ. DNA for the CDR3: TGCGCCAGCCGCCCTCCTGGGGCTGTCTACGAGCAGTACTTC. This codes for CASRPPGAVYEQYF.

This chain connects TRBV7-9 to TRBJ2-5, with 11 nucleotides matching TRBD2. Per germline, CDR1 SEHNR and CDR2 FQNEAQ (reference sequence). Trimming removed 7 bases from V and 5 bases from J; junction bases left unmatched: 6. This CDR3 spans 14 amino acids. CDR3 loop: CASTKLAGVETQYF. The CDR3 DNA reads as TGTGCCAGCACCAAACTAGCGGGAGTTGAGACCCAGTACTTC. The entire variable domain, with the rest obtained from reference TRBV7-9 and TRBJ2-5, is as follows: DTGVSQNPRHKITKRGQNVTFRCDPISEHNRLYWYRQTLGQGPEFLTYFQNEAQLEKSRLLSDRFSAERPKGSFSTLEIQRTEQGDSAMYLCASTKLAGVETQYFGPGTRLLVL.

CDR3 nucleotides: TGTGCCAGCAGCTTAGATTTACGGAACCTACAGGAGGATACGCAGTATTTT. Translation gives CASSLDLRNLQEDTQYF. The chain couples TRBV11-2 to TRBJ2-3, with a weak D call TRBD1 (5 bases). This CDR3 has 17 amino acids. From germline, CDR1 is SGHAT and CDR2 FQNNGV. V lost 0 bases and J 6 bases, leaving 19 bases between the germline ends.

This clonotype occurred a few times. The chain couples TRBV9 to TRBJ1-2, with 10 bases that match TRBD1. The CDR3 runs 16 residues. Trimming removed 3 bases from V and 3 bases from J; junction bases left unmatched: 8. The germline V gene has CDR1 SGDLS and CDR2 YYNGEE. The CDR3 nucleotides are TGTGCCAGCAGCGGACGACAGGGGGCCAAACACTATGGCTACACCTTC. Residues: CASSGRQGAKHYGYTF.

The V call is TRBV13, the J call TRBJ2-5; 8 bases map to TRBD2. The V gene end was trimmed by 5 bases and the J gene end by 5 bases; junction bases not matched to a gene: 13. This CDR3 spans 16 amino acids. Germline V gene lookup returns CDR1 PRHDT and CDR2 FYEKMQ (reference sequence). This CDR3 reads CASSLSHSGMRETQYF. The CDR3 DNA reads TGTGCCAGCAGCCTATCCCATAGCGGGATGCGGGAGACCCAGTACTTC.

The CDR3 protein is CSVEFGTPDTQYF. The CDR3 bases are TGCAGCGTTGAGTTTGGAACTCCAGATACGCAGTATTTT. The chain uses TRBV29-1 and TRBJ2-3, with no clear D. The length of the CDR3 is 13 residues. V lost 3 bases and J lost 4, with 11 bases in between. Germline V gene sequence: CDR1 SQVTM, CDR2 ANQGSEA.

This clonotype has at least ten counts. The chain employs TRBV20-1 and TRBJ2-1; no firm D call. The CDR3 is 12 amino acids. The V gene lost 2 bases and the J gene lost 3 bases, with 5 bases spanning the gap. Germline-derived CDR1 and CDR2 are DFQATT and SNEGSKA (reference sequence). CDR3 residues: CSARSLYNEQFF. In nucleotides, the CDR3 is TGCAGTGCTAGATCCCTCTACAATGAGCAGTTCTTC.

This clonotype occurred a few times. V and J are TRBV7-8 and TRBJ2-5; tentatively, D is TRBD2 (5 bases). Germline V CDR1 and CDR2: SGHVS, FQNEAQ. Deletions cut 6 bases from V and 4 bases from J, with 24 bases between. The CDR3 is 17 amino acids. In nucleotides, the CDR3 is TGTGCCAGCAGTTCTCGGAGAGGGATGCCGGGGATAGAGACCCAGTACTTC. This translates into CASSSRRGMPGIETQYF.

The chain uses TRBV9 and TRBJ2-3, with D unresolved. Trimming pared 7 bases from V and 2 bases from J, leaving 5 bases between. Germline V CDR1 and CDR2: SGDLS, YYNGEE. CDR3 size: 11 residues. CDR3 loop: CASGNTDTQYF. CDR3 bases: TGTGCCAGCGGGAACACAGATACGCAGTATTTT. Full variable domain (missing parts from reference TRBV9 and TRBJ2-3): DSGVTQTPKHLITATGQRVTLRCSPRSGDLSVYWYQQSLDQGLQFLIQYYNGEERAKGNILERFSAQQFPDLHSELNLSSLELGDSALYFCASGNTDTQYFGPGTRLTVL.